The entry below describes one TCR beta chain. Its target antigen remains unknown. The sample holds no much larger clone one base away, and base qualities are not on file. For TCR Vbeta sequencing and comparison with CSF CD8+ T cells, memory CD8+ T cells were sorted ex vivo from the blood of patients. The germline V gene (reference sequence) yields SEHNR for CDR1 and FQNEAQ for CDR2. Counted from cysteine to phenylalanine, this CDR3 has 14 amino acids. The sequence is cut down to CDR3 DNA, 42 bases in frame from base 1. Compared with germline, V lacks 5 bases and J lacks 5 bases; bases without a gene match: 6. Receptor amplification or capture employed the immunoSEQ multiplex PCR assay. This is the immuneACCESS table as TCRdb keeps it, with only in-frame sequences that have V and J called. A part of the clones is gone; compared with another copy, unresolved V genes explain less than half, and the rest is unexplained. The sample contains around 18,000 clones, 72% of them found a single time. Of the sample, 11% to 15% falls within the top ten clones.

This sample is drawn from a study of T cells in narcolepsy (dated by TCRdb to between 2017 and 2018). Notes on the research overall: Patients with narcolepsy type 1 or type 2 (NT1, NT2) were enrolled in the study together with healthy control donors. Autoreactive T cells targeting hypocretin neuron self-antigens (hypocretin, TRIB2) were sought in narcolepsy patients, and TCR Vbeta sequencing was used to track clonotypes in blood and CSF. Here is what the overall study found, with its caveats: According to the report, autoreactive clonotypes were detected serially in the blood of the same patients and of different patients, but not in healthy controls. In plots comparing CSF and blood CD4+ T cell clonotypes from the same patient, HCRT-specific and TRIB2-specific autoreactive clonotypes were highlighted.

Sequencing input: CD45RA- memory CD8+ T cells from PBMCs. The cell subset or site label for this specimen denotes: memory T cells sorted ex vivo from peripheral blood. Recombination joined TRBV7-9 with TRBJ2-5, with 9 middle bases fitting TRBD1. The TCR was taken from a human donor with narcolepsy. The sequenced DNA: TGTGCCAGCAGCCCTAGACAGGGGGGGGAGACCCAGTACTTC. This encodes CASSPRQGGETQYF.